The clone carrying this TCR beta chain was recorded once. This likely reflects a read error, since a far larger clone is one base away. Both TCRalpha and TCRbeta chains were reverse transcribed with V-gene-specific primers. Amplification of TCRs used a constant-region primer and V-primer adapter for 20 PCR cycles. TCRdb independently ran MiXCR on the reads; one entry per CDR3 protein. The repertoire holds roughly 36,000 distinct CDR3 sequences, 25% to 40% seen once, with roughly 4% in the top ten. Indicated time point: before trial treatment. This CDR3 contains 19 residues. V dropped 0 bases and J dropped 13 bases, with 31 bases sitting between them. Germline V gene data show CDR1 as LGHDT and CDR2 as YNNKEL (reference sequence). The source of the sample is a study of low-dose radiotherapy and immunotherapy resistance in tumors.

The sequenced sample was PBMCs, obtained before treatment. The rearrangement links TRBV3-1 to TRBJ2-4; possible D gene TRBD1, 5 bases. This TCR derives from a male donor with gallbladder cancer. CDR3 bases: TGTGCCAGCAGCCAAGATCTTGCTGTGGGGCCCGCTTATACAGATGAGCAGTACTTC. Encoded protein: CASSQDLAVGPAYTDEQYF.